These 6 T cell receptor beta chains were all obtained from the same sample, sequenced in a study of blood T cell repertoires in COVID-19 (dated by TCRdb to 2020 to 2022). The method was the immunoSEQ multiplex PCR assay. TCRdb carries this immuneACCESS record with in-frame sequences only. Its versions omit some clonotypes, under half of them owing to an unresolved V gene in the studies checked, with the rest unexplained. For this sample there are some 97,000 clones; just over 90% appear just once. 2% to 2.5% of the sample is held by the ten biggest clonotypes. Source material: peripheral blood. Receptors originate from a man over 45 with active COVID-19.

V usage is TRBV5-1 and J usage is TRBJ2-7; a possible D gene is TRBD1 (5 bases). CDR1 and CDR2 from the germline V gene are SGHRS and YFSETQ. The CDR3 sequence is 14 residues long. Trimming cost V 3 bases and J 1 base, with 11 bases left between them. The CDR3 here is CASSSKGFSYEQYF. Written as DNA, the CDR3 is TGCGCCAGCAGCTCAAAGGGGTTTTCCTACGAGCAGTACTTC.

This chain uses TRBV5-6 with TRBJ1-1; 7 nucleotides agree with TRBD1. The CDR3 has 14 amino acids. The V and J ends lost 4 bases and 0 bases, in that order; junction bases with no gene match: 3. The V gene's germline CDR1 is SGHDT and CDR2 YYEEEE. CDR3: CASSKQGLNTEAFF. CDR3 bases: TGTGCCAGCAGCAAACAGGGGTTGAACACTGAAGCTTTCTTT.

A word on this clone: Other nucleotide sequences in the sample specify the same CDR3. The chain has TRBV18 and TRBJ1-2; 8 positions match TRBD1. V shed 4 bases and J 8 bases; nucleotides not matched to a gene: 9. This CDR3 is built from 14 residues. In germline, CDR1 is KGHSH, CDR2 LQKENI. CDR3 nucleotide sequence: TGTGCCAGCTCACTTTTGCAGGGGGCGGAAGGCTACACCTTC. Translated, it gives CASSLLQGAEGYTF.

This clone is medium-sized. V usage is TRBV7-2 and J usage is TRBJ1-1; D possibly corresponds to TRBD1 (5 bases). The CDR3 length is 17 residues. Germline V gene sequence: CDR1 SGHTA, CDR2 FQGNSA. Trimming cost V 1 base and J 0 bases, with 15 bases left between them. Written as DNA, the CDR3 is TGTGCCAGCAGCTTAGGCACAGGTGGAGATTTGAACACTGAAGCTTTCTTT. Translated, it gives CASSLGTGGDLNTEAFF.

The chain has TRBV30 and TRBJ2-2; TRBD2 matches at 10 bases. This CDR3 contains 14 residues. Trimming cost V 8 bases and J 6 bases; bases outside gene matches: 9. In germline, CDR1 is GTSNPN, CDR2 SVGIG (reference sequence). The CDR3 loop reads CARTASGRPGELFF. The CDR3 coding sequence is TGTGCCCGGACTGCTAGCGGGAGACCCGGGGAGCTGTTTTTT.

This chain links TRBV24-1 with TRBJ2-5, with D maybe TRBD2 (6 bases). Germline V CDR1 and CDR2: KGHDR, SFDVKD. This CDR3 contains 13 residues. The V end was cut by 9 bases, the J end by 2 bases, with 12 bases between. CDR3 DNA sequence: TGTGCCACCGGGGATGGGGGGCAAGAGACCCAGTACTTC. Encoded protein: CATGDGGQETQYF.